This TCR beta chain was profiled in a study of blood T cell repertoires in COVID-19. Study-level background: Whether acute or convalescent, the COVID-19 samples came from the United States, Italy and Spain.

In the original analysis: Amplified reference gene primers provided the basis for estimating nucleated cell counts. Clones were sequenced by immunoSEQ multiplex PCR, and TCRdb holds only the in-frame ones, with some missing. V and J calls and clone size follow that table, whereas D and trimming were derived from the DNA. Of approximately 240,000 clones in the sample, about nine tenths were seen once. The CDR3 runs 21 residues. Germline loops: CDR1 SGHTA, CDR2 FQGTGA. Trimming removed 3 bases from V and 1 base from J; junction bases left unmatched: 15. Patients from Seattle were sampled longitudinally, starting during active infection.

Source material: peripheral blood. This chain connects TRBV7-3 to TRBJ2-3; 14 nucleotides line up with TRBD2. The receptor was derived from a man aged 25 to 40 with COVID-19, enrolled during active disease. The CDR3: CASSFPAPGLAGERGTDTQYF. In nucleotides, the CDR3 is TGTGCCAGCAGCTTCCCAGCCCCGGGACTAGCGGGGGAGAGAGGCACAGATACGCAGTATTTT.